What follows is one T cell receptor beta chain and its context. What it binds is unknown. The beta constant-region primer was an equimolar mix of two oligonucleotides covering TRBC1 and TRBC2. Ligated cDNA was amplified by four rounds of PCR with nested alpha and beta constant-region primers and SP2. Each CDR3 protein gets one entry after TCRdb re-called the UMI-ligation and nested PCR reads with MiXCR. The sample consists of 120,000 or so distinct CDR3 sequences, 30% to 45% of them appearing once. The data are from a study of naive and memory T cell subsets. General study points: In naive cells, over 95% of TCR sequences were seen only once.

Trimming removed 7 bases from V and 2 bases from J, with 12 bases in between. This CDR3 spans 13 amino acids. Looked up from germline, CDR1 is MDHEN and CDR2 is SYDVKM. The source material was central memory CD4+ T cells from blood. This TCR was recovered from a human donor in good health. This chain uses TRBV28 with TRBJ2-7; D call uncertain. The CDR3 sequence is CASTTYRTYEQYF. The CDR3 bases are TGTGCCAGCACAACCTACCGCACCTACGAGCAGTACTTC.